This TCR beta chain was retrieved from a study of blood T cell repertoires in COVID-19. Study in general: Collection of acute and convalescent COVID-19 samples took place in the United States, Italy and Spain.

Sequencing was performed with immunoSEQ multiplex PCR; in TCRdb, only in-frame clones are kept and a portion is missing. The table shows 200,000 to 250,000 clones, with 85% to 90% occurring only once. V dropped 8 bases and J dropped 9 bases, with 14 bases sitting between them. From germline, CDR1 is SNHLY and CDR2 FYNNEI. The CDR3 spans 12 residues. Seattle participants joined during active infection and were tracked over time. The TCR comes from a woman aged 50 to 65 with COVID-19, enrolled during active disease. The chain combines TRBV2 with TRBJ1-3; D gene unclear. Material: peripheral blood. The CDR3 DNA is TGTGCCAGCTCGGTTGGTGTTCGCACCATATATTTT. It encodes CASSVGVRTIYF.